A few counts support the clone carrying this T cell receptor beta chain. The antigen remains undetermined. Within the sample, other DNA sequences also encode this same CDR3. This entry belongs to a study of shared clonotypes between healthy human individuals. At the level of the study: Sampling drew on donors who were a couple of women and three men aged 18 to 49. Findings of the study overall: Clonotype sharing among donors was thought likely to change with sequencing depth. Memory subsets had estimated richness that was generally smaller than that of naive subsets.

This table comes from immunoSEQ multiplex PCR, and its TCRdb copy is limited to in-frame clones, with some not included. The sample holds about 1 million clones, approximately 68% seen once. Per germline, CDR1 LNHNV and CDR2 YYDKDF (reference sequence). With 3 bases removed from V and 3 bases from J, the gap between germline ends came to 3 bases. The CDR3 loop spans 12 amino acids. V usage is TRBV15 and J usage is TRBJ1-3; D remains unclear. The source is a man aged 18 to 30 in good health. Specimen: memory CD4+ T cells sorted from blood. Subset indicated: CD45RA-negative fraction. The CDR3 reads CATSSYGNTIYF. CDR3 coding DNA: TGTGCCACCAGCAGTTATGGAAACACCATATATTTT.